Reported below is one TCR beta chain. This clonotype was found many times. There is no known antigen for this receptor. Base qualities are missing; no much larger clone stands one base away. This specimen belongs to a study of CD8 T cells in ankylosing spondylitis (dated by TCRdb to between 2016 and 2019). With respect to the entire study: T cell receptor beta repertoires were profiled in healthy donors and ankylosing spondylitis patients so that disease-linked TCR variants could be found. The full study cohort was made up of roughly 25 ankylosing spondylitis patients and some 100 healthy donors. Peripheral blood was sampled, and synovial fluid was additionally collected from ankylosing spondylitis patients. Beyond this particular receptor, the publication reports: The disease-linked clones were reported as significantly enriched in matched synovial fluid samples from ankylosing spondylitis patients. Some of the motif variants had been reported before in the synovial fluid and blood of reactive arthritis patients, a finding that suggests common disease-initiation mechanisms. Blood from ankylosing spondylitis patients appeared to be characterized by a TCR beta motif composed of under ten highly homologous amino acid variants. The disease-linked clones showed a CD8+ phenotype and occurred at relatively low frequencies in peripheral blood.

The sequencer listed for this sample is Illumina HiSeq 2500. TCR beta libraries were prepared by quantitative 5'-RACE with molecular barcodes. Turning to the authors' computational methods: To identify disease-linked TCR variants, a new computational method was used, one built on a probabilistic model of VDJ rearrangement. TCRdb redid the processing of the public reads, applying fastp at Q25 and MiXCR, and retained in-frame beta chains. For every CDR3 protein sequence, its rows merge into one entry that carries the most common genes and DNA. The V and J calls, along with clone size, are taken from TCRdb and not from the paper's own processing. The sample yields fewer than 250,000 distinct CDR3 sequences; under 12% were counted once. The ten largest clonotypes hold about 3% of the sample. Its CDR3 holds 16 amino acids, cysteine through phenylalanine. Only the CDR3 portion is preserved as DNA: 48 bases, with reading frame beginning at the first base. A distance of 20 bases separates the germline ends of V and J, which lose 3 bases and 6 bases respectively.

Material for sequencing was blood, either unsorted or a sorted T cell fraction (not recorded which). The rearrangement combines TRBV12-3 or TRBV12-4 with TRBJ1-2, with the D segment identity uncertain. The TCR sequence derives from a male donor with ankylosing spondylitis or in good health (not recorded which). The base sequence is TGTGCCAGCAGTTTGGTTCCGGCAGGAGGGTCCCATGGCTACACCTTC. This codes for CASSLVPAGGSHGYTF.